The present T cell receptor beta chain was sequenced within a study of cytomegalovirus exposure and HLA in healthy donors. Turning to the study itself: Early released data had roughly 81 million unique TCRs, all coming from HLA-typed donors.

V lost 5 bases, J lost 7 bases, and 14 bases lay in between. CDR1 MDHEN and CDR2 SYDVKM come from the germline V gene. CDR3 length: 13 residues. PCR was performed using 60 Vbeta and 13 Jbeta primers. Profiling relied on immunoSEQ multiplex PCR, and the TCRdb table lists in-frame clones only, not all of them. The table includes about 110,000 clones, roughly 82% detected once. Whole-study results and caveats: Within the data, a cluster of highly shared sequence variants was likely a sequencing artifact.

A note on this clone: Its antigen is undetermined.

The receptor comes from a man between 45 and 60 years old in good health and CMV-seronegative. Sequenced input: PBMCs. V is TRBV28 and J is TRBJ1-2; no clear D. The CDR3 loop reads CASSHPQGGGYTF. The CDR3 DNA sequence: TGTGCCAGCAGTCATCCACAAGGCGGTGGCTACACCTTC.